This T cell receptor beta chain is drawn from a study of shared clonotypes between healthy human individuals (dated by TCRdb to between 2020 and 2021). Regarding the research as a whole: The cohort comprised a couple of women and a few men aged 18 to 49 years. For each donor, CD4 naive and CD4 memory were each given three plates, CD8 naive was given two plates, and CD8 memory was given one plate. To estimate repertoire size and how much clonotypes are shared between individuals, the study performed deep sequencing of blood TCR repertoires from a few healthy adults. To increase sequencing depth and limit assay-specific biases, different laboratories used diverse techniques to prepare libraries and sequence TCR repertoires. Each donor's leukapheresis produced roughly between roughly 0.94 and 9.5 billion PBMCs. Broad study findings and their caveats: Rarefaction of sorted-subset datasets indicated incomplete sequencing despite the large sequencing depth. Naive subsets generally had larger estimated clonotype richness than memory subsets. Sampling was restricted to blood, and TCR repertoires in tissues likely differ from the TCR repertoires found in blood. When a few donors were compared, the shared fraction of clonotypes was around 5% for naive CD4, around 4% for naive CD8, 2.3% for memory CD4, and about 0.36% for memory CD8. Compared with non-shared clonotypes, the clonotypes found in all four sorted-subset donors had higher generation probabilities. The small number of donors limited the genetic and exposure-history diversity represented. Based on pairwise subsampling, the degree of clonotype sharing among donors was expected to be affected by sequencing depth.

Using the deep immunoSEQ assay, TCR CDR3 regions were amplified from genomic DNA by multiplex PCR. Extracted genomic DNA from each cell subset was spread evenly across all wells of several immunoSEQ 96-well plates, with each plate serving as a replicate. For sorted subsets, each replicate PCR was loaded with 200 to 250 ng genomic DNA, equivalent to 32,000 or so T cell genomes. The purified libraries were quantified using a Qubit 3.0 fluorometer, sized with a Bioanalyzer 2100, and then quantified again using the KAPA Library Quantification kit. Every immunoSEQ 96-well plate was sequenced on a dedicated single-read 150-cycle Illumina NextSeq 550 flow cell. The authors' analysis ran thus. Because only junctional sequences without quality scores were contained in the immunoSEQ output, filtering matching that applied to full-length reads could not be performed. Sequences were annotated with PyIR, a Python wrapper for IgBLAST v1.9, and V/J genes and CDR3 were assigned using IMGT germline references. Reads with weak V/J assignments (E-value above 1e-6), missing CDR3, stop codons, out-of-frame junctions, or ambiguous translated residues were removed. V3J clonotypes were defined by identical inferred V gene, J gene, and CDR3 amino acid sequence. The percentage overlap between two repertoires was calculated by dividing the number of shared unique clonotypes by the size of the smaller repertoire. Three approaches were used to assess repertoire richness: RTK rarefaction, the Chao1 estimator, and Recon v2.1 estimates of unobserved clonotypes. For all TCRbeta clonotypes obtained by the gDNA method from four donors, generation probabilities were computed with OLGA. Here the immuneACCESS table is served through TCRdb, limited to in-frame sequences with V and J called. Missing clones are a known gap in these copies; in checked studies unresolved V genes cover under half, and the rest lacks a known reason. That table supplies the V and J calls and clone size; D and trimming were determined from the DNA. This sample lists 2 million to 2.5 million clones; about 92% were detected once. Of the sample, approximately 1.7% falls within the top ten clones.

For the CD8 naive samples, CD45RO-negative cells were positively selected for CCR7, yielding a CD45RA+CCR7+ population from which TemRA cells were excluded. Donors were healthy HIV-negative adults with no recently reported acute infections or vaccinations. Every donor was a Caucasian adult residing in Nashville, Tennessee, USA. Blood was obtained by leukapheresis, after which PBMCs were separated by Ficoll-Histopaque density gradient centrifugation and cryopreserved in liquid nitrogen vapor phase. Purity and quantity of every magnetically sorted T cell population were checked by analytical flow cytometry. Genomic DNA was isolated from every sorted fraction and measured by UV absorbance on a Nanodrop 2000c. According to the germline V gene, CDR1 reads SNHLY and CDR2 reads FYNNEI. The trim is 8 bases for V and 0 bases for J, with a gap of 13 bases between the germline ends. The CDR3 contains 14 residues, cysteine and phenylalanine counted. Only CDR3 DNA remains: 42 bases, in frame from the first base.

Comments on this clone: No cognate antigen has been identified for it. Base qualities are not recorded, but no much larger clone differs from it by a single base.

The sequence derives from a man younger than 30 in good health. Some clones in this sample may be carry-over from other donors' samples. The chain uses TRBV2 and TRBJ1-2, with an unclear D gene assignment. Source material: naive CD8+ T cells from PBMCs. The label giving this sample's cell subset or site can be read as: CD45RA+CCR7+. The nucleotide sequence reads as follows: TGTGCCAGCCCTACGATGCCTACTAACTATGGCTACACCTTC. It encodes CASPTMPTNYGYTF.